The 16 T cell receptor beta chains reported below all come from one sample, sequenced in a study of blood T cell repertoires in COVID-19. The repertoire was sequenced with immunoSEQ multiplex PCR; TCRdb's copy has only in-frame clones and lacks some. The sample yields around 140,000 clones, roughly 88% seen once. The specimen sequenced was peripheral blood. The receptors originated from a man aged 55 to 69 with active or convalescent COVID-19.

The J gene is TRBJ1-1, the V gene TRBV6-6, with TRBD1 as a possible D gene (6 bases). Germline V lookup: CDR1 MNHNY, CDR2 SVGAGI (reference sequence). Trimming took 6 bases from V and 1 from J, leaving 12 bases between them. The CDR3 has 14 residues. CDR3 sequence (DNA): TGTGCCAGCAGCCCCGACAGGAGGAACACTGAAGCTTTCTTT. Its translation: CASSPDRRNTEAFF.

For this clone: One end of the junction is discordant with germline, which a read error may explain. The CDR3 nucleotides are TGTGCCAGCAGTACCTTACTAGCGGCAGGGGTGCTGTTTTTT. Translation: CASSTLLAAGVLFF. The genes are TRBV6-5 and TRBJ2-2; TRBD2 matches 8 bases. Germline lookup yields CDR1 MNHEY and CDR2 SVGAGI. The CDR3 contains 14 residues.

This clone has only a few counts. The gene calls are TRBV7-9 and TRBJ2-1; 7 bases are a match to TRBD2. Germline values: CDR1 SEHNR, CDR2 FQNEAQ (reference sequence). The CDR3 spans 15 residues. Trimming took 8 bases from V and 2 from J; bases not matched to a gene: 9. For the CDR3, the DNA is TGTGCCAGCCGACTAGCTTTTGGACCCTACAATGAGCAGTTCTTC. It yields the protein CASRLAFGPYNEQFF.

The chain combines TRBV18 with TRBJ1-4; 7 bases are a match to TRBD1. The CDR3 sequence is 15 residues long. J gave up 5 bases and V 4 bases, and 7 bases lay outside the gene matches. Germline assignment: CDR1 KGHSH and CDR2 LQKENI. The CDR3 reads CASSQTGQRNEKLFF. As DNA, the CDR3 is TGTGCCAGCTCACAGACGGGACAGCGGAATGAAAAACTGTTTTTT. Full variable domain (outside the CDR3, taken from reference TRBV18 and TRBJ1-4): NAGVMQNPRHLVRRRGQEARLRCSPMKGHSHVYWYRQLPEEGLKFMVYLQKENIIDESGMPKERFSAEFPKEGPSILRIQQVVRGDSAAYFCASSQTGQRNEKLFFGSGTQLSVL.

This clone was picked up a small number of times. The chain joins TRBV5-1 to TRBJ1-3; no definite D call. This CDR3 contains 14 residues. Germline lookup yields CDR1 SGHRS and CDR2 YFSETQ. The germline V and J ends were trimmed by 0 bases and 1 base, with 5 bases remaining between them. CDR3 coding DNA: TGCGCCAGCAGCTTGGCAGCGTCTGGAAACACCATATATTTT. It codes for CASSLAASGNTIYF.

The CDR3 region has the DNA TGTGCCAGCAGTGAGAGTATGAATTCACCCCTCCACTTT. It codes for CASSESMNSPLHF. The rearrangement uses TRBV6-1 and TRBJ1-6; D is undetermined. With 3 bases removed from V and 7 bases from J, the gap between germline ends came to 7 bases. Germline V gene lookup returns CDR1 MNHNS and CDR2 SASEGT. The CDR3 sequence is 13 residues long.

This sequence joins TRBV4-1 and TRBJ1-1; TRBD1 matches at 9 bases. Germline CDR1 is MGHRA and CDR2 is YSYEKL. V shed 1 base, J shed 4 bases, and the junction held 10 bases outside the gene matches. This CDR3 is built from 17 residues. The CDR3 is CASSQAYTGTGFTEAFF. The DNA of the CDR3 is TGCGCCAGCAGCCAAGCATACACCGGGACAGGGTTCACTGAAGCTTTCTTT.

This clone has only a few counts. The CDR3 here is CASSGTGGVNSPLHF. CDR3 DNA sequence: TGTGCCAGCTCCGGGACAGGGGGGGTTAATTCACCCCTCCACTTT. The V gene is TRBV2, the J gene TRBJ1-6; 11 nucleotides agree with TRBD1. Per the germline V gene, CDR1 is SNHLY and CDR2 is FYNNEI. V trimming: 8 bases; J trimming: 6 bases; junction bases outside the gene matches: 6. This CDR3 is 15 amino acids long. Together with reference TRBV2 and TRBJ1-6, the CDR3 gives the full variable domain: EPEVTQTPSHQVTQMGQEVILRCVPISNHLYFYWYRQILGQKVEFLVSFYNNEISEKSEIFDDQFSVERPDGSNFTLKIRSTKLEDSAMYFCASSGTGGVNSPLHFGNGTRLTVT.

The V call is TRBV18, the J call TRBJ1-2; tentatively, D is TRBD1 (5 bases). Germline CDR1 KGHSH, CDR2 LQKENI. The V end lost 3 bases, the J end lost 0 bases, and 11 bases lay between the germline ends. The CDR3 covers 15 residues. The CDR3 here is CASSPGTVANYGYTF. The CDR3 region has the DNA TGTGCCAGCTCACCGGGGACTGTGGCTAACTATGGCTACACCTTC.

The chain combines TRBV5-5 with TRBJ2-1; 8 positions agree with TRBD1. Germline loops: CDR1 SGHKS, CDR2 YYEKEE (reference sequence). The V and J ends lost 0 bases and 3 bases, in that order; junction bases with no gene match: 8. This CDR3 is 17 amino acids long. Written as DNA, the CDR3 is TGTGCCAGCAGCTTGGCTTCCGGACAGGGCTTCTACAATGAGCAGTTCTTC. Residues: CASSLASGQGFYNEQFF. Looking up the rest from reference TRBV5-5 and TRBJ2-1 gives the full variable domain: DAGVTQSPTHLIKTRGQQVTLRCSPISGHKSVSWYQQVLGQGPQFIFQYYEKEERGRGNFPDRFSARQFPNYSSELNVNALLLGDSALYLCASSLASGQGFYNEQFFGPGTRLTVL.

The J gene is TRBJ2-5, the V gene TRBV6-2 or TRBV6-3, with TRBD1 identical over 9 bases. The CDR3 is 15 residues long. Germline CDR1 and CDR2: MNHEY and SVGEGT. V shed 2 bases, J shed 4 bases, and the junction held 5 bases outside the gene matches. Here the CDR3 reads CASSYGTGSPETQYF. The CDR3 nucleotides are TGTGCCAGCAGTTACGGGACAGGGTCACCAGAGACCCAGTACTTC.

The V gene is TRBV19, the J gene TRBJ2-4; D call uncertain. This CDR3 is built from 18 residues. CDR1 is LNHDA and CDR2 is SQIVND in the germline V gene (reference sequence). Between the trimmed V and J ends, which lost 4 bases and 3 bases, there was a span of 22 bases. The CDR3 nucleotides read TGTGCCAGTAGTAAAAAGGCCGCAGCCCTTGAGGACAAAAACATTCAGTACTTC. Translation: CASSKKAAALEDKNIQYF.

V and J are TRBV5-1 and TRBJ2-6; 8 bases are a match to TRBD1. The V gene's germline CDR1 is SGHRS and CDR2 YFSETQ. V lost 4 bases, J lost 1 base, and 4 bases stayed unmatched. The CDR3 extends over 16 amino acids. CDR3 in amino acids: CASSVGTGSGANVLTF. In DNA form, the CDR3 reads TGCGCCAGCAGCGTCGGGACAGGATCTGGGGCCAACGTCCTGACTTTC.

The chain uses TRBV5-1 and TRBJ1-1; 7 bases match TRBD1. Germline V gives CDR1 SGHRS, CDR2 YFSETQ. CDR3 length equals 14 residues. V was clipped by 4 bases and J by 5 bases; unmatched bases: 8. The CDR3, as DNA: TGCGCCAGCAGCCGTTCAGGGGGAAGAACTGAAGCTTTCTTT. Its translation is CASSRSGGRTEAFF.

CDR3 DNA: TGCAGCGTGGGCACCGGGACAGACTATGGCTACACCTTC. Protein product: CSVGTGTDYGYTF. This sequence joins TRBV29-1 and TRBJ1-2; 7 bases fit TRBD1. CDR1 and CDR2 (germline): SQVTM, ANQGSEA. The CDR3 spans 13 residues. V shed 6 bases, J shed 3 bases, and the junction held 7 bases outside the gene matches.

The rearrangement links TRBV7-9 to TRBJ1-5; 7 bases fit TRBD1. Germline CDR1 SEHNR, CDR2 FQNEAQ (reference sequence). The CDR3 extends over 13 amino acids. The V gene end was trimmed by 6 bases and the J gene end by 9 bases; junction bases not matched to a gene: 8. The CDR3 DNA reads TGTGCCAGCAGTCCGACAGGGACGGGGCCCCAGCATTTT. Translating it yields CASSPTGTGPQHF.